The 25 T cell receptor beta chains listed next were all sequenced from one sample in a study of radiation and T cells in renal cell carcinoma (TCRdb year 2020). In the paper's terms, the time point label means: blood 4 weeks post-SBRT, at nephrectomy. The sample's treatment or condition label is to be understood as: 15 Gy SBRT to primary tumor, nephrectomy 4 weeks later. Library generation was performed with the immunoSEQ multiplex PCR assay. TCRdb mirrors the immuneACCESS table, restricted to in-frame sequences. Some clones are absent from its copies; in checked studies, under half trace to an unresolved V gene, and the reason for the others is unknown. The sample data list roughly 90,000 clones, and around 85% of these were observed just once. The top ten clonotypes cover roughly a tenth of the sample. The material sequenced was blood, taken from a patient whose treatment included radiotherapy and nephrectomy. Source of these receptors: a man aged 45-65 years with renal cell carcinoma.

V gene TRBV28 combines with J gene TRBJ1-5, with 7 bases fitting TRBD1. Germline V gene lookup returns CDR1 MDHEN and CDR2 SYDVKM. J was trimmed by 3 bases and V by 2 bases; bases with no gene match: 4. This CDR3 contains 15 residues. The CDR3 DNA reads TGTGCCAGCAGTTTACAGGACAGGCCCAATCAGCCCCAGCATTTT. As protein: CASSLQDRPNQPQHF. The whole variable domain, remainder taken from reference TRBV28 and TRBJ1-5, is DVKVTQSSRYLVKRTGEKVFLECVQDMDHENMFWYRQDPGLGLRLIYFSYDVKMKEKGDIPEGYSVSREKKERFSLILESASTNQTSMYLCASSLQDRPNQPQHFGDGTRLSIL.

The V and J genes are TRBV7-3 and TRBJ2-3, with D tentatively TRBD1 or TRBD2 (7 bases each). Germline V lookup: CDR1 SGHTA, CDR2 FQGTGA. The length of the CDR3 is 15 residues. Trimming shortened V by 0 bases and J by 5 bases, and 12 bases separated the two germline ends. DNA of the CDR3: TGTGCCAGCAGCTTAACGCCCAGGGGGGGAGATACGCAGTATTTT. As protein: CASSLTPRGGDTQYF.

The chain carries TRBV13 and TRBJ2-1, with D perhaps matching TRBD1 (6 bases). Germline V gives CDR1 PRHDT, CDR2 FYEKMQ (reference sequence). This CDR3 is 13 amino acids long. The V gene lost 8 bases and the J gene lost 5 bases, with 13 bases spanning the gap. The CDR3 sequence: CASLKRTDNEQFF. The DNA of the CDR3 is TGTGCCAGCCTCAAGAGGACAGACAATGAGCAGTTCTTC.

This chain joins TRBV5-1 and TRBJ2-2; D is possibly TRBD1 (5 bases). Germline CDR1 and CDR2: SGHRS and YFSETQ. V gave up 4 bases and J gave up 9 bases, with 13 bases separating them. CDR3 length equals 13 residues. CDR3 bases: TGCGCCAGCAGCGTGGACACTTCGTGGGAGCTGTTTTTT. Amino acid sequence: CASSVDTSWELFF.

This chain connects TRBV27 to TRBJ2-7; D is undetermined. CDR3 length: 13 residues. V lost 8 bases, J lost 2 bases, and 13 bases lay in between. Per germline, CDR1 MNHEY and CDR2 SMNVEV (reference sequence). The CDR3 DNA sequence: TGTGCCAGCCGCCCGTATGGAACCTACGAGCAGTACTTC. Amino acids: CASRPYGTYEQYF.

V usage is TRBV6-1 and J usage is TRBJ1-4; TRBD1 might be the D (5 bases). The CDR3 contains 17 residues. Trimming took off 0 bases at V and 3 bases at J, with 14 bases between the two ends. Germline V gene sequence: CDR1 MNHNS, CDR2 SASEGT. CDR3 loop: CASSEAQGSAPNEKLFF. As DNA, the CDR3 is TGTGCCAGCAGTGAAGCGCAGGGTTCGGCTCCTAATGAAAAACTGTTTTTT.

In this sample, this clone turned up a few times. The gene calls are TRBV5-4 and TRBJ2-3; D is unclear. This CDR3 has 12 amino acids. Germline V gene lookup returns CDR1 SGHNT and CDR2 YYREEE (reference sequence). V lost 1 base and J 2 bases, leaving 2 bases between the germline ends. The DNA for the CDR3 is TGTGCCAGCAGCTTGCCCACAGATACGCAGTATTTT. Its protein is CASSLPTDTQYF.

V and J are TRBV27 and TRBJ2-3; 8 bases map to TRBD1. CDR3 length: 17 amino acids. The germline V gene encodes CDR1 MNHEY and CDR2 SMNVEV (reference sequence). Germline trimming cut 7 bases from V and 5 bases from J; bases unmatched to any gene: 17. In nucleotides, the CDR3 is TGTGCCAGCACTCAACTCAGGGGGCGACAGGGCAAAGATACGCAGTATTTT. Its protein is CASTQLRGRQGKDTQYF.

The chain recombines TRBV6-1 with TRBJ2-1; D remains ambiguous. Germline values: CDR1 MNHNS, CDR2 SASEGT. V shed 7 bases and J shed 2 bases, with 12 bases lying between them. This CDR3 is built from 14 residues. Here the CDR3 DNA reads TGTGCCAGCACCCCCCAAAGAGCCTACAATGAGCAGTTCTTC. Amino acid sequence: CASTPQRAYNEQFF.

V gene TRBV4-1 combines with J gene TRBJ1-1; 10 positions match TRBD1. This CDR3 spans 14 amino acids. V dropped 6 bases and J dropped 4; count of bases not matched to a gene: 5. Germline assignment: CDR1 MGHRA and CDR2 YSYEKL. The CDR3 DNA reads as TGCGCCAGCAGACCGGGACAGGGGTTCACTGAAGCTTTCTTT. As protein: CASRPGQGFTEAFF.

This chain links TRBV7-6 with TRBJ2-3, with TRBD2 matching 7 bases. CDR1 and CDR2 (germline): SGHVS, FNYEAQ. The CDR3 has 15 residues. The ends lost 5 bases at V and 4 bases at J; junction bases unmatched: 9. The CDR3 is CASSPDETSPDTQYF. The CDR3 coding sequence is TGTGCCAGCAGCCCGGACGAGACTAGCCCAGATACGCAGTATTTT.

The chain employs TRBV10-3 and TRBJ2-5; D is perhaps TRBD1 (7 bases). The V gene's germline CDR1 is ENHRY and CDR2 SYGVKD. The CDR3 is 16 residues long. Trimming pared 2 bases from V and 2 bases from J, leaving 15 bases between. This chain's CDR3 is CAISEGTAGLQETQYF. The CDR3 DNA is TGTGCCATCAGTGAGGGGACAGCTGGACTACAAGAGACCCAGTACTTC.

CDR3 sequence (DNA): TGCGCCAGCAGCTTGGGAGGGATCAGGACAAATGAGCAGTTCTTC. Residues: CASSLGGIRTNEQFF. This sequence joins TRBV5-1 and TRBJ2-1, with D perhaps assigned TRBD1 or TRBD2 (5 bases each). The CDR3 is 15 residues long. Trimming cost V 0 bases and J 7 bases, with 14 bases left between them. Germline loops: CDR1 SGHRS, CDR2 YFSETQ.

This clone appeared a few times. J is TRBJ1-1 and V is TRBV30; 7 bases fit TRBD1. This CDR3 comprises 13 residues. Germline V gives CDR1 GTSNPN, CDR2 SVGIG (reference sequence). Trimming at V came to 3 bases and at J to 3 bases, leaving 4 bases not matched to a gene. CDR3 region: CAWRRGLYTEAFF. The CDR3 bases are TGTGCCTGGAGAAGGGGGCTATACACTGAAGCTTTCTTT.

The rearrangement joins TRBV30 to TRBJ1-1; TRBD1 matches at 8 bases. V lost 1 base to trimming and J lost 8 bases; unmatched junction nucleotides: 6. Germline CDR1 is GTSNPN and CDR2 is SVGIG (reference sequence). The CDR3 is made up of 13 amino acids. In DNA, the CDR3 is TGTGCCTGGAGTGCTCCGGGACAGGCGGAAGCTTTCTTT. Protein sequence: CAWSAPGQAEAFF.

Here the CDR3 DNA reads TGTGCCAGCAGACCTACCGTAGCCACAATTCGCACTGAAGCTTTCTTT. This codes for CASRPTVATIRTEAFF. This chain joins TRBV21-1 and TRBJ1-1. TRBV21-1 is noted as a pseudogene. The CDR3 spans 16 residues.

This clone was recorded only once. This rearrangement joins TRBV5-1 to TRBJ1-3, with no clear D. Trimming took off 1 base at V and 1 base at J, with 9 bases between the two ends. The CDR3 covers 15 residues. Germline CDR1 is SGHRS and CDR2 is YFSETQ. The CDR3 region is CASSLLAGSGNTIYF. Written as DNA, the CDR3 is TGCGCCAGCAGCTTGCTAGCGGGTTCTGGAAACACCATATATTTT.

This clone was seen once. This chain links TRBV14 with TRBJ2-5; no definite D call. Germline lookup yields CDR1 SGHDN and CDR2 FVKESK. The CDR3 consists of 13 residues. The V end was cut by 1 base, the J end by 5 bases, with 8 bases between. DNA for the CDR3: TGTGCCAGCAGCCAAGGTTGGTGGGAGACCCAGTACTTC. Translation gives CASSQGWWETQYF.

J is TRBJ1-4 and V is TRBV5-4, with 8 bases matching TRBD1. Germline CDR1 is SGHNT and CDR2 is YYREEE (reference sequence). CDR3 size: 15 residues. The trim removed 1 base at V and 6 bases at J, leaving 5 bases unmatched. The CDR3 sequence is CASSLSGGAHEKLFF. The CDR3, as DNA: TGTGCCAGCAGCTTGTCAGGGGGCGCGCATGAAAAACTGTTTTTT. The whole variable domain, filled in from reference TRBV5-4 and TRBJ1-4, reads ETGVTQSPTHLIKTRGQQVTLRCSSQSGHNTVSWYQQALGQGPQFIFQYYREEENGRGNFPPRFSGLQFPNYSSELNVNALELDDSALYLCASSLSGGAHEKLFFGSGTQLSVL.

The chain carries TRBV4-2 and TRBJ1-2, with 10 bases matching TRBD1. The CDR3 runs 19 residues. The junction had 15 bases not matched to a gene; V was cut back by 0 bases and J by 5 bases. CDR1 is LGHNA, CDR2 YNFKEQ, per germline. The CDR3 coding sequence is TGTGCCAGCAGCCAAGAATGGGGGACAGGGGCAGGGGGTTTATATGGCTACACCTTC. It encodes CASSQEWGTGAGGLYGYTF.

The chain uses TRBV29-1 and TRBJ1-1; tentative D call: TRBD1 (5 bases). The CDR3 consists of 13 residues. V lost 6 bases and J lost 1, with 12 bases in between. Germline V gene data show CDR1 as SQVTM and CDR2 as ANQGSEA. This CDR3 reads CSVKLQGNTEAFF. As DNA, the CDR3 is TGCAGCGTCAAACTTCAGGGGAACACTGAAGCTTTCTTT.

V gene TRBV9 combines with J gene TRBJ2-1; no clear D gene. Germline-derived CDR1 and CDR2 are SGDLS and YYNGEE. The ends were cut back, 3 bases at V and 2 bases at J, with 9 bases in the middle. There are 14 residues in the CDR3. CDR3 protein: CASSGESAYNEQFF. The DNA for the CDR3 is TGTGCCAGCAGCGGGGAAAGCGCCTACAATGAGCAGTTCTTC. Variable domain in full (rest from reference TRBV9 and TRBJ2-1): DSGVTQTPKHLITATGQRVTLRCSPRSGDLSVYWYQQSLDQGLQFLIQYYNGEERAKGNILERFSAQQFPDLHSELNLSSLELGDSALYFCASSGESAYNEQFFGPGTRLTVL.

The chain's CDR3 is CASSIPEGRVTGELFF. The CDR3 coding sequence is TGTGCCAGTAGTATCCCCGAAGGCAGAGTAACCGGGGAGCTGTTTTTT. The J gene is TRBJ2-2, the V gene TRBV19; D is undetermined. V lost 3 bases and J 5 bases, leaving 16 bases between the germline ends. This CDR3 contains 16 residues. Germline V gene data show CDR1 as LNHDA and CDR2 as SQIVND (reference sequence).

The CDR3 bases are TGTGCCAGCAGCCTACAGAGCTATGGCTACACCTTC. Its translation: CASSLQSYGYTF. This chain joins TRBV28 and TRBJ1-2; D uncertain. The V gene lost 6 bases and the J gene lost 4 bases, with 9 bases spanning the gap. This CDR3 has 12 amino acids. Germline V gene lookup returns CDR1 MDHEN and CDR2 SYDVKM.

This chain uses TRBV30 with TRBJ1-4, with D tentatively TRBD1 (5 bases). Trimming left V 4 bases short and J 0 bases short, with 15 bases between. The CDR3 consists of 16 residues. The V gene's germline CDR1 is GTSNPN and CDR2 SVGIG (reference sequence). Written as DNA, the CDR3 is TGTGCCTGGACCAGAAAAGACAGTACAACTAATGAAAAACTGTTTTTT. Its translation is CAWTRKDSTTNEKLFF.